The rows below give T cell receptor beta chains drawn from one sample of a study of blood T cell repertoires in COVID-19. This table comes from immunoSEQ multiplex PCR, and its TCRdb copy is limited to in-frame clones, with some not included. The sample shows about 190,000 clones, 82% of them seen only once. What was sequenced was peripheral blood. The receptors derive from a woman aged 25 to 39 with acute or convalescent COVID-19. CDR3s include the opening cysteine and the closing phenylalanine or tryptophan. Some rows mark clone size as missing; the rest say once, few, many or name a class of expanded clone.

TRBJ2-3	TRBV2	few	CASGGRGTDTQYF
TRBJ2-1	TRBV9	-	CASTRGGGDWNEQFF
TRBJ2-1	TRBV15	-	CATSRDRGGPSSYNEQFF
TRBJ2-5	TRBV6-2/TRBV6-3	once	CASSRDRVQETQYF
TRBJ2-1	TRBV9	-	CASSVASGGAFEQFF
TRBJ1-3	TRBV29-1	once	CSVEGQGAGDTIYF
TRBJ1-2	TRBV5-1	-	CASSLTNRVGLDGYTF
TRBJ1-2	TRBV6-5	few	CASRDRDRPYGYTF
TRBJ2-7	TRBV3-1/TRBV3-2	-	CASSQVRRVGEQYF
TRBJ2-1	TRBV24-1	-	CATSEEGTSGSHEQFF
TRBJ2-5	TRBV19	-	CASSRSDRRQETQYF